This TCR beta chain was observed in a study of brain T cells in children with intractable seizures. Whole-study findings and limits: Pre- and post-surgery blood differed in depth, so pre-surgery absences may be undersampling. Patients' HCMV serostatus was unknown; virus specificity rests on CDR3 similarity alone. Known viral epitope-specific CDR3s closely matched each case's top public brain CDR3.

Only in-frame clones appear in the TCRdb table, and some are missing; sequencing was by immunoSEQ multiplex PCR. Here the sample spans thousands of clones, nearly 75% being singletons. CDR3 size: 16 residues. Sequencing was limited to surgery cases with top T cell transcript signatures in brain tissue. At least one anti-epileptic drug was given before surgery. This clone was found once. Antigen specificity is unknown. This receptor was obtained from a boy under three years old with tuberous sclerosis and intractable seizures. The chain links TRBV12-2 to TRBJ2-6; TRBD2 was called by the table and not checked on the DNA. TRBV12-2 is marked as a pseudogene. Sequencing was performed on resected brain tissue, taken at surgery. The CDR3, as DNA: TGTGCAAGTCGCCCCCCCAACTGCTCTGGGGCCAACGTCCTGACTTTC. Translating it yields CASRPPNCSGANVLTF.